Listed below are T cell receptor beta chains from one sample, sequenced in a study of blood T cell repertoires in COVID-19. Some clones are missing from TCRdb's copy, which holds only in-frame ones; the method was immunoSEQ multiplex PCR. Of over 300,000 clones in the sample, 90% were seen once. The sample taken for sequencing was peripheral blood. The origin of the receptors is a young man with active or convalescent COVID-19. CDR3s include the opening cysteine and the closing phenylalanine or tryptophan. D genes are given only for firm matches. Some rows have no size entry. The others give once, few or many, or a class for an expanded clone.

D: TRBD1; size: .; J: TRBJ2-2; V: TRBV9; DNA: TGTGCCAGCAGCACGGGGACAGGGAAAGTGACCGGGGAGCTGTTTTTT; CDR3: CASSTGTGKVTGELFF
D: TRBD1; size: .; J: TRBJ1-4; V: TRBV6-4; DNA: TGTGCCAGCAGTGTCCTCGGGACAGTTCGTGAAAAACTGTTTTTT; CDR3: CASSVLGTVREKLFF
D: .; size: .; J: TRBJ1-4; V: TRBV7-3; DNA: TGTGCCAGCAGCTTAGGGCGGGACTCGCGGGATGAAAAACTGTTTTTT; CDR3: CASSLGRDSRDEKLFF
D: .; size: .; J: TRBJ1-2; V: TRBV2; DNA: TGTGCCAGCAGGGCGGGAACGAACTATGGCTACACCTTC; CDR3: CASRAGTNYGYTF
D: TRBD1; size: .; J: TRBJ2-7; V: TRBV19; DNA: TGTGCCAGTAGTAAATTAGAAAGAACGGACAGGGACGAGCAGTACTTC; CDR3: CASSKLERTDRDEQYF
D: TRBD2; size: .; J: TRBJ2-2; V: TRBV6-2/TRBV6-3; DNA: TGTGCCAGCAGCCGACTGGTACTAGCGGGAGACCTGAACACCGGGGAGCTGTTTTTT; CDR3: CASSRLVLAGDLNTGELFF
D: .; size: .; J: TRBJ1-6; V: TRBV27; DNA: TGTGCCAGCAGTTTATCGAGGTATAATTCACCCCTCCACTTT; CDR3: CASSLSRYNSPLHF
D: TRBD2; size: .; J: TRBJ2-2; V: TRBV6-2/TRBV6-3; DNA: TGTGCCAGCAGTCCCTCGCTAGCGGGAGACACCGGGGAGCTGTTTTTT; CDR3: CASSPSLAGDTGELFF
D: TRBD2; size: .; J: TRBJ2-7; V: TRBV28; DNA: TGTGCCAGCAGTACCCCAGCGGGAGCCTACGAGCAGTACTTC; CDR3: CASSTPAGAYEQYF
D: TRBD1; size: .; J: TRBJ1-2; V: TRBV9; DNA: TGTGCCAGCTCCGGGACAGACTATGGCTACACCTTC; CDR3: CASSGTDYGYTF
D: .; size: .; J: TRBJ1-3; V: TRBV3-1/TRBV3-2; DNA: TGTGCCAGCAGCCAAGGGGGCAGTCGAAACACCATATATTTT; CDR3: CASSQGGSRNTIYF
D: TRBD1; size: .; J: TRBJ2-4; V: TRBV9; DNA: TGTGCCAGCAGCCCAGGACAGGCGCTAAGCATTCAGTACTTC; CDR3: CASSPGQALSIQYF
D: .; size: .; J: TRBJ2-2; V: TRBV9; DNA: TGTGCCAGCACCCCAGCTGGGGCCACCGGGGAGCTGTTTTTT; CDR3: CASTPAGATGELFF
D: .; size: .; J: TRBJ2-2; V: TRBV3-1/TRBV3-2; DNA: TGTGCCAGCAGCCAAGAAGGATCAACTAGCCCCGGGGAGCTGTTTTTT; CDR3: CASSQEGSTSPGELFF
D: .; size: .; J: TRBJ2-3; V: TRBV28; DNA: TGTGCCAGCAGACCCGGTGAGACAGATACGCAGTATTTT; CDR3: CASRPGETDTQYF
D: .; size: .; J: TRBJ1-5; V: TRBV28; DNA: TGTGCCAGCAGCCCCGGGGTTGGGAGCAATCAGCCCCAGCATTTT; CDR3: CASSPGVGSNQPQHF
D: .; size: few; J: TRBJ1-1; V: TRBV11-2; DNA: TGTGCCAGCAGCGGGGTCCGGGGGGGCACTGAAGCTTTCTTT; CDR3: CASSGVRGGTEAFF
D: .; size: .; J: TRBJ1-2; V: TRBV11-2; DNA: TGTGCCAGCAGCTTTCGCGGGGTCGGCTACACCTTC; CDR3: CASSFRGVGYTF
D: .; size: .; J: TRBJ1-1; V: TRBV15; DNA: TGTGCCACCAGCAGAGACGACAGTCAGGGAACTGAAGCTTTCTTT; CDR3: CATSRDDSQGTEAFF
D: TRBD2; size: .; J: TRBJ2-3; V: TRBV7-3; DNA: TGTGCCAGCAGCTTCGGTAGCGGGAGCGCCGGCACAGATACGCAGTATTTT; CDR3: CASSFGSGSAGTDTQYF
D: .; size: .; J: TRBJ2-5; V: TRBV6-5; DNA: TGTGCCAGCAGTTACTCCATCGCGGGGCTCTTATACTTC; CDR3: CASSYSIAGLLYF
D: TRBD2; size: .; J: TRBJ2-3; V: TRBV9; DNA: TGTGCCAGCAGCGTAGGTGTTAGCGGGAGGGCCGATGATACGCAGTATTTT; CDR3: CASSVGVSGRADDTQYF
D: TRBD1; size: once; J: TRBJ1-5; V: TRBV11-2; DNA: TGTGCCAGCAGCTCGACAGGGGGTAGCAATCAGCCCCAGCATTTT; CDR3: CASSSTGGSNQPQHF
D: .; size: few; J: TRBJ2-1; V: TRBV23-1; DNA: TGCGCCAGCCCCCCCTCGTGGTTCTTC; CDR3: CASPPSWFF
D: TRBD2; size: .; J: TRBJ2-1; V: TRBV4-3; DNA: TGCGCCAGCAGCCCCTCGGAGCGGGAGGGCATCGATGAGCAGTTCTTC; CDR3: CASSPSEREGIDEQFF
D: .; size: .; J: TRBJ1-5; V: TRBV6-5; DNA: TGTGCCAGCAGCCCGGAGGGAGGCAATCAGCCCCAGCATTTT; CDR3: CASSPEGGNQPQHF